The text below deals with one TCR beta chain. These data come from a study of blood T cell repertoires in COVID-19. Study-level background: Samples of COVID-19 (acute and convalescent) were obtained from the United States, Italy and Spain. Sources were T cells, B-cell-depleted T cells, or PBMCs; the material itself was cDNA or gDNA.

The CDR3 is 14 residues long. V was pared by 1 base and J by 1 base, with 7 bases between. The V gene's germline CDR1 is LNHNV and CDR2 YYDKDF (reference sequence). Per the original methods: For nucleated cells, counts were estimated from reference gene primer amplification. Data came from immunoSEQ multiplex PCR; TCRdb stores just in-frame clones and leaves some out. V, J and clone size derive from that table, while D and trimming were established from the DNA sequence. In the table there are about 200,000 clones, around 80% of which are singletons. J is TRBJ1-1 and V is TRBV15; D not resolved. Source material: peripheral blood. This TCR was sampled from an older woman with acute or convalescent COVID-19. CDR3 nucleotides: TGTGCCACCAGCAGAGGGAGCCAGAACACTGAAGCTTTCTTT. The encoded protein is CATSRGSQNTEAFF.